This T cell receptor (beta chain) was captured by sequencing in a study of blood T cells in healthy people across ages. The study's findings and limits: The long-lived group displayed more naive CD4+ cells, plus higher diversity, than the aged donors did.

Regarding this clonotype: Its cognate antigen is unknown.

The use of a sample-barcoded 5' primer and a J-beta primer mix characterized a second PCR of roughly 7 to 11 cycles. Using its own MiXCR run on the 5' RACE reads, TCRdb lists one record per CDR3 protein. Among over 450,000 distinct CDR3 sequences listed, around 24% were seen once. This CDR3 region has 14 residues. Germline V gene lookup returns CDR1 SGHVS and CDR2 FNYEAQ. Deletions cut 5 bases from V and 3 bases from J, with 14 bases between. The sample was also linked to a second study, of T cells of mothers and their children. That paper states: cDNA was made from all extracted RNA, around 1.5 ug per 15 ul. Slightly higher overlap, not significant, was seen in related mother-child pairs than in unrelated pairs.

The V gene is TRBV7-6, the J gene TRBJ2-7, with no clear D. Source material: blood. The clonotype comes from a boy aged 5 to 17 in good health. The CDR3 nucleotides read TGTGCCAGCAGCCCCTATTCTGGCGGCTACGAGCAGTACTTC. Encoded protein: CASSPYSGGYEQYF.